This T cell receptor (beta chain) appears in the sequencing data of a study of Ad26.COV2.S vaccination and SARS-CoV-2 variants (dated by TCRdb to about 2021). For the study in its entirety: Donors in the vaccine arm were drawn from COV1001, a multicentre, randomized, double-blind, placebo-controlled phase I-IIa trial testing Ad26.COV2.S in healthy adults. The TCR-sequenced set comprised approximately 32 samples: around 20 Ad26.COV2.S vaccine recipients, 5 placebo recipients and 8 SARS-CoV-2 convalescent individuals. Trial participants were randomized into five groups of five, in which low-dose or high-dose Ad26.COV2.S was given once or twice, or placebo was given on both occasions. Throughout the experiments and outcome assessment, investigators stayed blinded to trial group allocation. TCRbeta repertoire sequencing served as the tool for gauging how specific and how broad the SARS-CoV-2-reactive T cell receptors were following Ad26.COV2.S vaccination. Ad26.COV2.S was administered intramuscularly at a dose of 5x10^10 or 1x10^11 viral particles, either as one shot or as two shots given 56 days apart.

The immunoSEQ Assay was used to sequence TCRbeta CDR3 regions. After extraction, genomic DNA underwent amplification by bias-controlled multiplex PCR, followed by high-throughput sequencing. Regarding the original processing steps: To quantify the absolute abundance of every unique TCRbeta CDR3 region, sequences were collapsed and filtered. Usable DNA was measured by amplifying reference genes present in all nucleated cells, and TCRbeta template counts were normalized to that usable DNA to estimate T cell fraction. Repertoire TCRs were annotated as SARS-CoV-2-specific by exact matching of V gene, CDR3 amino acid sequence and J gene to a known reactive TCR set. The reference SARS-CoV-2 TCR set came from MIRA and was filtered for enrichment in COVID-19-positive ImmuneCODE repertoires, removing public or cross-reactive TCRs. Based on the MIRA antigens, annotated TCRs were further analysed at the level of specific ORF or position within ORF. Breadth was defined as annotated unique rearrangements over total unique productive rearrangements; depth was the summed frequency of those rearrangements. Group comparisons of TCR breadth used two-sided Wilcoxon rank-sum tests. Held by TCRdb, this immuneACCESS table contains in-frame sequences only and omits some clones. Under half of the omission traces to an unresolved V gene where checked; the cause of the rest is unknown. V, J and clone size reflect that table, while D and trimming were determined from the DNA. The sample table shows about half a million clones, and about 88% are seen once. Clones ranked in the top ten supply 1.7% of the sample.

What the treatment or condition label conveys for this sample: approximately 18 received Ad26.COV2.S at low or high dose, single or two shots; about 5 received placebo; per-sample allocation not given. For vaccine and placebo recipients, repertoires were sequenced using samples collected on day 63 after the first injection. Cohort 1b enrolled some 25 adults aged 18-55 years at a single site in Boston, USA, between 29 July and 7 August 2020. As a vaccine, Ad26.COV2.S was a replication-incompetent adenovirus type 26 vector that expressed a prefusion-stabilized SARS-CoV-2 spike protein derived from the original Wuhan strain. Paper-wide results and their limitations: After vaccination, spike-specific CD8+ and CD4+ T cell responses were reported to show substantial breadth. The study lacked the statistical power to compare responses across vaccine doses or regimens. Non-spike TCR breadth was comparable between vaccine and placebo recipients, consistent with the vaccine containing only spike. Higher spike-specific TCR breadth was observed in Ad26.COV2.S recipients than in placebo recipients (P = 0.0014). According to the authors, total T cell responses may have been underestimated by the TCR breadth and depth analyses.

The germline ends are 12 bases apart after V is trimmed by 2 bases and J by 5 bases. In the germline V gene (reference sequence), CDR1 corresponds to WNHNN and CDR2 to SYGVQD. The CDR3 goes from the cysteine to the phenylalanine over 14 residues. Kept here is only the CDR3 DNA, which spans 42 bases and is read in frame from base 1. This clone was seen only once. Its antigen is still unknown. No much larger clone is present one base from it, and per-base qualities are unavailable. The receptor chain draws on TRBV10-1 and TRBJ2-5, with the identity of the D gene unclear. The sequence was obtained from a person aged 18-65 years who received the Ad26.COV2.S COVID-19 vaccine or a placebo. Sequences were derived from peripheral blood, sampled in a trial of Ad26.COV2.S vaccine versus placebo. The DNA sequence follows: TGCGCCAGCAGTGAGAGATTCTCCGGGGAGACCCAGTACTTC. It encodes CASSERFSGETQYF.